This T cell receptor beta chain derives from a study of blood T cell repertoires in COVID-19. Germline CDR1 is MGHRA and CDR2 is YSYEKL. The CDR3 consists of 17 residues. J was trimmed by 4 bases and V by 0 bases; bases with no gene match: 9. In this sample, this clone turned up once. Only in-frame clones appear in the TCRdb table, and some are missing; sequencing was by immunoSEQ multiplex PCR. The sample holds about 330,000 clones, 92% seen once. The V gene is TRBV4-1, the J gene TRBJ2-1, with 7 bases that match TRBD2. Sequencing was performed on PBMCs or T cells enriched from blood (not recorded which). The clonotype originates from a woman younger than 45 who had recovered from COVID-19. This chain's CDR3 is CASSQDRAGDPYNEQFF. As DNA, the CDR3 is TGCGCCAGCAGCCAAGATCGGGCGGGAGACCCATACAATGAGCAGTTCTTC.